The 4 T cell receptor beta chains reported below all come from one sample, sequenced in a study of T cell responses to AZD1222 COVID-19 vaccine. The table came from immunoSEQ multiplex PCR; TCRdb's copy has only in-frame clones and leaves some out. The sample has more than 250,000 clones; 85% to 95% are singletons. This sample comprised peripheral blood, obtained on day 0 of AZD1222 vaccination. These receptors all come from an adult in good health.

The chain carries TRBV28 and TRBJ1-5, with D tentatively TRBD1 (5 bases). Per germline, CDR1 MDHEN and CDR2 SYDVKM. The CDR3 extends over 15 amino acids. Trimming stripped 10 bases from V and 3 bases from J, with 19 bases between. The CDR3 is CAIEPLGASNQPQHF. The DNA for the CDR3 is TGTGCCATCGAACCCCTTGGGGCTTCCAATCAGCCCCAGCATTTT. The whole variable domain, remainder taken from reference TRBV28 and TRBJ1-5, is DVKVTQSSRYLVKRTGEKVFLECVQDMDHENMFWYRQDPGLGLRLIYFSYDVKMKEKGDIPEGYSVSREKKERFSLILESASTNQTSMYLCAIEPLGASNQPQHFGDGTRLSIL.

V usage is TRBV27 and J usage is TRBJ1-1; 9 bases agree with TRBD1. Germline CDR1 reads MNHEY; CDR2 reads SMNVEV (reference sequence). Trimming at V came to 2 bases and at J to 0 bases, leaving 4 bases not matched to a gene. CDR3 size: 16 residues. CDR3 region: CASSLAGQGLNTEAFF. The CDR3, as DNA: TGTGCCAGCAGTTTAGCCGGACAGGGGCTGAACACTGAAGCTTTCTTT.

The rearrangement uses TRBV6-5 and TRBJ2-7; D might be TRBD1 or TRBD2, each matching 6 bases. The germline gives CDR1 MNHEY, CDR2 SVGAGI. There are 14 residues in the CDR3. Trimming took off 2 bases at V and 2 bases at J, with 10 bases between the two ends. CDR3: CASSYRGAAYEQYF. CDR3 sequence (DNA): TGTGCCAGCAGTTACAGGGGGGCGGCCTACGAGCAGTACTTC.

This clone was detected only a few times. This chain connects TRBV28 to TRBJ2-1; tentatively, D is TRBD2 (5 bases). V lost 6 bases and J lost 7, with 13 bases in between. This CDR3 spans 13 amino acids. CDR1 MDHEN and CDR2 SYDVKM come from the germline V gene. The CDR3 bases are TGTGCCAGCAGCCTACTAGGCCGGAATGAGCAGTTCTTC. Its protein is CASSLLGRNEQFF.